The clone carrying this T cell receptor beta chain has just a few counts. Its target is not known. This specimen comes from a study of beta chain features in type 1 diabetes. Study at large: All samples together contributed approximately 100 million sorted cells for examination.

Of the isolated RNA, all was reverse transcribed, and so the sequenced material was expressed TCRB transcripts. The data were produced by immunoSEQ multiplex PCR, yet TCRdb's version contains in-frame clones alone and is incomplete. Of roughly 350,000 clones listed, over 8.5% are singletons. V lost 0 bases to trimming and J lost 0 bases, with 14 bases between them. Germline CDR1 and CDR2: MGHRA and YSYEKL. The CDR3 is made up of 18 amino acids. Study-wide results and limits: Any PCR bias toward short templates would affect both groups alike. Cells with high TCR expression could be over-represented by cDNA sequencing. Researchers report that Type 1 diabetes patients had moderately but significantly shorter TCRB CDR3s across all four CD4+ subsets.

V gene TRBV4-1 combines with J gene TRBJ1-4; D is possibly TRBD1 (5 bases). The material sequenced was central memory CD4+ T cells from blood. The receptor was isolated from a man under 40 with type 1 diabetes. CDR3 bases: TGCGCCAGCAGCCAAGATCCGCCCGGGGCTGCAACTAATGAAAAACTGTTTTTT. Translating it yields CASSQDPPGAATNEKLFF.